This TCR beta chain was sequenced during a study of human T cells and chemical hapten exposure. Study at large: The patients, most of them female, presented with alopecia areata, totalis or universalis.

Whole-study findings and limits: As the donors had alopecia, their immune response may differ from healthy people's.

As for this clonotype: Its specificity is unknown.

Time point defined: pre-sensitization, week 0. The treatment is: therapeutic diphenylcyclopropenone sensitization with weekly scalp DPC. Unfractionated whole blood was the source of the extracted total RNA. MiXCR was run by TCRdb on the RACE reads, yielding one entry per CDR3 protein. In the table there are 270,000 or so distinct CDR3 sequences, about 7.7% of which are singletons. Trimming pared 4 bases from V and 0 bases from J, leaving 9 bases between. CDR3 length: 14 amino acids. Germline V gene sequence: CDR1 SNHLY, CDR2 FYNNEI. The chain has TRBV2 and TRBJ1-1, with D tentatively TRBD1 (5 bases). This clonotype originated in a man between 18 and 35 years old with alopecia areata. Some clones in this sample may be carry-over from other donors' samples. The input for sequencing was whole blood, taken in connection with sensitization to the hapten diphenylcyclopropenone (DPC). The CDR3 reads CASSVDSLNTEAFF. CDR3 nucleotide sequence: TGTGCCAGCAGTGTTGACAGCCTGAACACTGAAGCTTTCTTT.